A selection of T cell receptor beta chains follows, all from one sample in a study of glioma-infiltrating T cells. TCRdb passed the multiplex PCR reads through MiXCR, listing each CDR3 protein once. The table records approximately 88,000 distinct CDR3 sequences, around 23% of them present only once. Sequencing was performed on glioma tissue, nonneoplastic brain tissue, or PBMCs (not recorded which). The source is a human donor with low-grade glioma or glioblastoma, undergoing nonglioma brain surgery, or in good health (not recorded which). Both conserved end residues are part of each CDR3.

V gene	J gene	CDR3 length	CDR3 protein
TRBV6-1	TRBJ2-7	14	CASRPDRVHLEQYF
TRBV6-1	TRBJ2-3	13	CASRTAGDSTQYF
TRBV29-1	TRBJ2-5	12	CSAGTVLETQYF
TRBV3-1	TRBJ1-2	12	CASSRPQAGYTF
TRBV25-1	TRBJ1-2	13	CASSEVGGFGYTF
TRBV3-1	TRBJ1-2	14	CASSPGGPNYGYTF
TRBV18	TRBJ1-4	13	CASSSGRDEKLFF
TRBV20-1	TRBJ1-1	11	CSAKGNTEAFF
TRBV5-1	TRBJ2-2	14	CASSFGQNTGELFF
TRBV2	TRBJ2-1	16	CASSEAPGTRGAEQFF
TRBV5-1	TRBJ2-1	13	CASSLQVNNEQFF
TRBV10-2	TRBJ1-5	15	CASTDRRAGNQPQHF
TRBV25-1	TRBJ1-2	13	CASSLDSNYGYTF
TRBV12-3/TRBV12-4	TRBJ2-7	14	CASSRDASSYEQYF
TRBV6-5	TRBJ2-7	15	CASSYTRTSSYEQYF
TRBV4-2	TRBJ1-1	18	CASSRIGRGGKENTEAFF
TRBV3-1	TRBJ2-1	19	CASSQAALGQGRLSNEQFF
TRBV20-1	TRBJ2-4	14	CSARRTGASTIQYF
TRBV19	TRBJ1-5	14	CASTLAGSNQPQHF
TRBV7-6	TRBJ1-1	13	CASSLGEATEAFF
TRBV5-1	TRBJ2-1	15	CASSFGDPANNEQFF
TRBV29-1	TRBJ2-7	12	CSVEDPDYEQYF
TRBV6-6	TRBJ2-7	15	CASSYGQGRSYEQYF
TRBV5-5	TRBJ2-5	12	CASSWVGETQYF
TRBV4-1	TRBJ1-3	17	CASSQVYVSVSGNTIYF
TRBV12-3/TRBV12-4	TRBJ2-3	14	CASSLGQGLDTQYF
TRBV5-1	TRBJ2-7	13	CASSPSDGYEQYF
TRBV6-6	TRBJ2-4	12	CASSYNRGIQYF
TRBV7-9	TRBJ2-3	15	CASSADSGTRDTQYF
TRBV27	TRBJ1-5	11	CASSSGGAQHF
TRBV2	TRBJ1-3	14	CASTSQPGGNTIYF
TRBV3-1	TRBJ2-5	13	CASSKGAAGTQYF
TRBV6-4	TRBJ1-5	12	CAPPQYGQPQHF
TRBV4-1	TRBJ2-1	16	CASSQDWRTPYNEQFF